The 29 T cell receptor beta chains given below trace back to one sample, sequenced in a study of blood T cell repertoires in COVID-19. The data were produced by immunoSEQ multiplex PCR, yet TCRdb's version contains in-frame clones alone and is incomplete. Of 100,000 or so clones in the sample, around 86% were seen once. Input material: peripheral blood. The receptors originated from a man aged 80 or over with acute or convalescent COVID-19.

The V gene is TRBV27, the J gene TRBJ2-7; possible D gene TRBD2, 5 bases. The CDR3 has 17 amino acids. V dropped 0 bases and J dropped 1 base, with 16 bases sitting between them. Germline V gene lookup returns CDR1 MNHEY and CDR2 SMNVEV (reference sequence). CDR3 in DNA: TGTGCCAGCAGTTTATCGAATCTCGGCGGGCCATCCTACGAGCAGTACTTC. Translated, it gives CASSLSNLGGPSYEQYF.

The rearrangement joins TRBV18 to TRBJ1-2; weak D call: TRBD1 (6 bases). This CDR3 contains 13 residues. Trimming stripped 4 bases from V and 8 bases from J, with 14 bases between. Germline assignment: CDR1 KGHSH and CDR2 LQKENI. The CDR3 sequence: CASSQDRRDGYTF. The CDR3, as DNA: TGTGCCAGCTCACAAGACAGGCGTGACGGCTACACCTTC.

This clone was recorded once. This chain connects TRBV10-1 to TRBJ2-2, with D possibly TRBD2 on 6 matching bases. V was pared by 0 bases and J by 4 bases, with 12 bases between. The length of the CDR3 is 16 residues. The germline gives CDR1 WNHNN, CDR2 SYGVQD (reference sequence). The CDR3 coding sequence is TGCGCCAGCAGTGAGTCGCGGGGAAGCGGCACCGGGGAGCTGTTTTTT. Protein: CASSESRGSGTGELFF.

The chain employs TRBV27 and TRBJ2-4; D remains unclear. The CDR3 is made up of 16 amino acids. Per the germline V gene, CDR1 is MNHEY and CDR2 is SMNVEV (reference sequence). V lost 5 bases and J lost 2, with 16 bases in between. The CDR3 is CASSPTVTPTKNIQYF. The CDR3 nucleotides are TGTGCCAGCAGTCCCACCGTGACACCGACCAAAAACATTCAGTACTTC.

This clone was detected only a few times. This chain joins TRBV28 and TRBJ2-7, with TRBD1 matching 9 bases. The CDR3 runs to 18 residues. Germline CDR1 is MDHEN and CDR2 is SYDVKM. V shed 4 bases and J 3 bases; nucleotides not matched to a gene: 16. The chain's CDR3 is CASSSQPSPTGGGYEQYF. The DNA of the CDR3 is TGTGCCAGCAGTTCCCAGCCCTCACCGACAGGGGGAGGCTACGAGCAGTACTTC.

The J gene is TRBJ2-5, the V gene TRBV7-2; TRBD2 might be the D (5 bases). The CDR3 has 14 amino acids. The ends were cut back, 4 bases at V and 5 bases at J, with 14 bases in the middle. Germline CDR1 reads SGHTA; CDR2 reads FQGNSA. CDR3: CASSSRRVGETQYF. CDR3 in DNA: TGTGCCAGCAGCTCTAGGCGGGTCGGCGAGACCCAGTACTTC.

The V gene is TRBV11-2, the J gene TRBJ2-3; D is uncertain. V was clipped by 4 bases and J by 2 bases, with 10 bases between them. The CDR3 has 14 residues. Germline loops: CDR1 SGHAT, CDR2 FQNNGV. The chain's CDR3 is CASSSTLLTDTQYF. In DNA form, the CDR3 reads TGTGCCAGCAGCTCAACTCTCCTCACAGATACGCAGTATTTT.

DNA for the CDR3: TGTGCCAGCAGCGCACGGACTAGCGGATACAATGAGCAGTTCTTC. Translating gives CASSARTSGYNEQFF. The genes are TRBV4-2 and TRBJ2-1, with 10 positions matching TRBD2. The CDR3 totals 15 residues. From germline, CDR1 is LGHNA and CDR2 YNFKEQ. The V gene end was trimmed by 5 bases and the J gene end by 4 bases; junction bases not matched to a gene: 5.

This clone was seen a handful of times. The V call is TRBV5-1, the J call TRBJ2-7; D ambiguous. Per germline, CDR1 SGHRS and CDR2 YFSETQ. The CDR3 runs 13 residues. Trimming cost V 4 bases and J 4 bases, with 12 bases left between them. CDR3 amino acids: CASSAGERYEQYF. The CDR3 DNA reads TGCGCCAGCAGCGCCGGTGAGAGATACGAGCAGTACTTC.

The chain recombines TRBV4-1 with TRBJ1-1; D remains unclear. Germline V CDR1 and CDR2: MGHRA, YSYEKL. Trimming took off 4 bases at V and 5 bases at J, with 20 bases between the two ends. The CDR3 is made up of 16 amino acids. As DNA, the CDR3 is TGCGCCAGCAGCCCCCGACACGAAGCGGGTAAGACTGAAGCTTTCTTT. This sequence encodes CASSPRHEAGKTEAFF.

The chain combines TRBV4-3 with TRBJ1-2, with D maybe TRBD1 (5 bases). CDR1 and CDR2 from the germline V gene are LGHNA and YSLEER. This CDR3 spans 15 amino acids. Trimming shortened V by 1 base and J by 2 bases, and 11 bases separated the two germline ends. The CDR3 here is CASSQGPGLNYGYTF. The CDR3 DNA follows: TGCGCCAGCAGCCAAGGGCCAGGGCTGAACTATGGCTACACCTTC.

The chain's CDR3 is CASSQGGTGYYEQYF. Here the CDR3 DNA reads TGTGCCAGCAGCCAGGGGGGAACGGGGTACTACGAGCAGTACTTC. J is TRBJ2-7 and V is TRBV7-2, with a weak D call TRBD1 (7 bases). V was cut by 5 bases and J by 3 bases, with 17 bases left in between. The CDR3 is 15 amino acids. Germline CDR1 is SGHTA and CDR2 is FQGNSA.

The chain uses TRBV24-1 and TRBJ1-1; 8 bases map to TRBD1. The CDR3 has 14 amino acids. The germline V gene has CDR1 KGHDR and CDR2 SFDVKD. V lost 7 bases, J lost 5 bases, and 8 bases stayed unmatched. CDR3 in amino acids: CATRPSRGRTEAFF. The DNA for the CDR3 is TGTGCCACCAGGCCGTCCAGGGGGCGAACTGAAGCTTTCTTT.

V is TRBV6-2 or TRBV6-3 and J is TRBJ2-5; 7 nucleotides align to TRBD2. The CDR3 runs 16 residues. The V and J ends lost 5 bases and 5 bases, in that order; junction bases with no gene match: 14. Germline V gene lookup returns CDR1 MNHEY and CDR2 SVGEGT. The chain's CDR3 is CASSLRPGTKGETQYF. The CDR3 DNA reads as TGTGCCAGCAGTCTGAGGCCCGGGACTAAAGGGGAGACCCAGTACTTC.

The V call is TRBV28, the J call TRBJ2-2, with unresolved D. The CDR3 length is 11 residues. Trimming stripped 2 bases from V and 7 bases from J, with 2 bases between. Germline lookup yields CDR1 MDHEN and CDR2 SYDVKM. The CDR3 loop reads CASSLHGELFF. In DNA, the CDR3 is TGTGCCAGCAGTTTACACGGGGAGCTGTTTTTT.

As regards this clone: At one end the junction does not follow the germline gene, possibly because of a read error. The CDR3, as DNA: TGTGCCAGCAGCTTTGGACAGATCCGTCACTTC. Amino acids: CASSFGQIRHF. The V and J genes are TRBV7-9 and TRBJ2-7, with D tentatively TRBD1 (6 bases). The germline CDR1 and CDR2 sequences are SEHNR and FQNEAQ (reference sequence). The CDR3 consists of 11 residues. The whole variable domain, remainder taken from reference TRBV7-9 and TRBJ2-7, is DTGVSQNPRHKITKRGQNVTFRCDPISEHNRLYWYRQTLGQGPEFLTYFQNEAQLEKSRLLSDRFSAERPKGSFSTLEIQRTEQGDSAMYLCASSFGQIRHFGPGTRLTVT.

The CDR3: CASSFIPGGGTFF. The DNA of the CDR3 is TGTGCCAGCAGTTTCATACCTGGGGGGGGAACTTTCTTT. V is TRBV6-5 and J is TRBJ1-1; a possible D gene is TRBD1 (5 bases). V gave up 4 bases and J gave up 12 bases, with 18 bases separating them. The CDR3 extends over 13 amino acids. CDR1 is MNHEY, CDR2 SVGAGI, per germline.

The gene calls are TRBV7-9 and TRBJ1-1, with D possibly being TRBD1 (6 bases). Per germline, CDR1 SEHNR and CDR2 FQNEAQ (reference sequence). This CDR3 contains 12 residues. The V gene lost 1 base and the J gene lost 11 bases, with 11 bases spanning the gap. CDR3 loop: CASSLEQGWAFF. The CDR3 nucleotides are TGTGCCAGCAGCTTAGAGCAGGGGTGGGCTTTCTTT.

The CDR3 nucleotides read TGTGCCAGCAGCTTAAGAGGGTTGGATGGCTACACCTTC. This gives the protein CASSLRGLDGYTF. The rearrangement links TRBV7-2 to TRBJ1-2; no definite D call. The germline V gene encodes CDR1 SGHTA and CDR2 FQGNSA. V was trimmed by 2 bases and J by 6 bases, leaving 10 bases between them. The CDR3 spans 13 residues.

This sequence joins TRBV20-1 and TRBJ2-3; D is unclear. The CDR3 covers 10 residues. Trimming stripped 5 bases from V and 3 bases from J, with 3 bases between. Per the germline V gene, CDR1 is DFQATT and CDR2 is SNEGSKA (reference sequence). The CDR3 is CSAQTDTQYF. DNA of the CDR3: TGCAGTGCTCAAACAGATACGCAGTATTTT.

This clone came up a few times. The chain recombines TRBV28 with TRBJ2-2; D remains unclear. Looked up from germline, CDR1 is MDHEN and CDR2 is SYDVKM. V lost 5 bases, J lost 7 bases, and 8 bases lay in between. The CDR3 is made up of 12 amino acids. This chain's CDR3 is CASSPPGGELFF. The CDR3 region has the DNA TGTGCCAGCAGTCCCCCCGGCGGGGAGCTGTTTTTT.

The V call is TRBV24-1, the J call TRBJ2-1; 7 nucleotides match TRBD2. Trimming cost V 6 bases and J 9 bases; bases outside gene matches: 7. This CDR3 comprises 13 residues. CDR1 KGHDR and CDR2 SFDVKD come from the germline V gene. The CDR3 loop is CATSFGRAPEQFF. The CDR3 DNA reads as TGTGCCACCAGTTTTGGGAGGGCCCCTGAGCAGTTCTTC.

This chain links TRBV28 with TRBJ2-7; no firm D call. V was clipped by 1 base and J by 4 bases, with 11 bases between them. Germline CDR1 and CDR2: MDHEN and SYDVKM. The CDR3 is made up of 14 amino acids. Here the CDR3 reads CASSLFWQTYEQYF. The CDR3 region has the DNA TGTGCCAGCAGTTTATTTTGGCAGACATACGAGCAGTACTTC.

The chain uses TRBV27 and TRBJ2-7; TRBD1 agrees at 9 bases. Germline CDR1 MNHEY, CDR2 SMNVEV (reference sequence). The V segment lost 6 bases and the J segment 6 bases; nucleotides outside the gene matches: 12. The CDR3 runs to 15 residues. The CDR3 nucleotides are TGTGCCAGCAGCCCCCTTGGGACAGGGAAGGGCGAGCAGTACTTC. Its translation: CASSPLGTGKGEQYF.

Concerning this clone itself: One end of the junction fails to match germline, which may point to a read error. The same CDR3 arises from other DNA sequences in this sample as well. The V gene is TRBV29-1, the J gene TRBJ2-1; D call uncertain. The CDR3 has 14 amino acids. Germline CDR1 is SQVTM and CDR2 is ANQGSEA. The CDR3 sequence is CSVEGRSSYNEQFF. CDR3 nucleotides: TGCAGCGTAGAAGGACGGAGCTCCTACAATGAGCAGTTCTTC.

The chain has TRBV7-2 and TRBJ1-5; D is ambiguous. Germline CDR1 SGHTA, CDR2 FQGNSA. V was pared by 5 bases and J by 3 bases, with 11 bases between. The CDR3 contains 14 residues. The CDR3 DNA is TGTGCCAGCAGCCGGGAGCTAGCCAATCAGCCCCAGCATTTT. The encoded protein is CASSRELANQPQHF.

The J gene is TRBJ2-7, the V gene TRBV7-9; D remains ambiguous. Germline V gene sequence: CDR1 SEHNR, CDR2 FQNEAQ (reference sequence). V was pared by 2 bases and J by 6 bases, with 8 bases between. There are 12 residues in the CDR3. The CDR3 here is CASSLYRGEQYF. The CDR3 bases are TGTGCCAGCAGCTTATACCGCGGCGAGCAGTACTTC.

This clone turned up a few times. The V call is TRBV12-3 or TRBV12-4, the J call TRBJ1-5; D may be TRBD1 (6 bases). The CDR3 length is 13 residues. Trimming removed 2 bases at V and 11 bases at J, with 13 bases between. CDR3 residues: CASSLQGLVAQHF. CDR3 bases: TGTGCCAGCAGTTTACAGGGGCTTGTTGCCCAGCATTTT.

The CDR3: CASSVQSGTNTGELFF. In nucleotides, the CDR3 is TGTGCCAGCAGTGTCCAATCAGGAACGAACACCGGGGAGCTGTTTTTT. The chain employs TRBV6-1 and TRBJ2-2; the D is unclear. The V gene's germline CDR1 is MNHNS and CDR2 SASEGT. This CDR3 has 16 residues. V lost 4 bases to trimming and J lost 0 bases, with 12 bases between them.